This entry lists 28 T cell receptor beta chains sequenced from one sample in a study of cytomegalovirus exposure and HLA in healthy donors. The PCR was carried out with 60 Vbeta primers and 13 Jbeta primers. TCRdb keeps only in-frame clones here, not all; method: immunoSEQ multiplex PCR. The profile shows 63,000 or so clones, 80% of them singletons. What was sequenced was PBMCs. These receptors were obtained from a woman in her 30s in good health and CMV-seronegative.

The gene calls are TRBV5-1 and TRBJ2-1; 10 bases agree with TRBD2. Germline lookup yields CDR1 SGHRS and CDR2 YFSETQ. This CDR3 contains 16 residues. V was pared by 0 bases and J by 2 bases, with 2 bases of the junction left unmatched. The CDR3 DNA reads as TGCGCCAGCAGCTTGGGACTAGCGGGTGCCTACAATGAGCAGTTCTTC. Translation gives CASSLGLAGAYNEQFF.

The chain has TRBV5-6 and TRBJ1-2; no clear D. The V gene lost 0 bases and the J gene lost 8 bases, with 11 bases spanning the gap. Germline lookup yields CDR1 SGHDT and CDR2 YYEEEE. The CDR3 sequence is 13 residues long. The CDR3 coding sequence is TGTGCCAGCAGCTTGGCCTTGGGGAGCGGCTACACCTTC. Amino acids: CASSLALGSGYTF.

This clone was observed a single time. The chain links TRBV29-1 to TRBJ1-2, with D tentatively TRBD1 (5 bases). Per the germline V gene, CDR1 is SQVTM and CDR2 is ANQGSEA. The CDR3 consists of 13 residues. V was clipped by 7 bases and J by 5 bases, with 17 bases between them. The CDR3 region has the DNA TGCAGCGCCGATCAGGGTGTTGATTATGGCTACACCTTC. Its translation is CSADQGVDYGYTF.

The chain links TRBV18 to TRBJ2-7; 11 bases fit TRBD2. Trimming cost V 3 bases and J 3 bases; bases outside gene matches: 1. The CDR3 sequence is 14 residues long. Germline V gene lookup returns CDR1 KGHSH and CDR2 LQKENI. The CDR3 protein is CASSPTSGVYEQYF. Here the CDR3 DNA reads TGTGCCAGCTCACCGACTAGCGGGGTCTACGAGCAGTACTTC.

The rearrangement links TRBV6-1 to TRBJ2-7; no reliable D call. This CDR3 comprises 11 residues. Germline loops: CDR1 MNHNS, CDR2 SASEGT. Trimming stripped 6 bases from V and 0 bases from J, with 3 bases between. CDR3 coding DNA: TGTGCCAGCAGCCACTCCTACGAGCAGTACTTC. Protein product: CASSHSYEQYF.

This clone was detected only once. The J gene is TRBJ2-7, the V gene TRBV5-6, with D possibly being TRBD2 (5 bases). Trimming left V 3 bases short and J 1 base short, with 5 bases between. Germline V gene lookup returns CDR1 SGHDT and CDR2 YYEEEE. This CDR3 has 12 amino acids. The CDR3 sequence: CASSSGSYEQYF. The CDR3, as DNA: TGTGCCAGCAGCTCGGGATCCTACGAGCAGTACTTC.

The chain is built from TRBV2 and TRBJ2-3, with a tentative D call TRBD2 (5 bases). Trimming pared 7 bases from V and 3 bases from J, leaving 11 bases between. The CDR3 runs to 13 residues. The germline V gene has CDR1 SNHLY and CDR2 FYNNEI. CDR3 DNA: TGTGCCAGCATCTGGGAGCGGACAGATACGCAGTATTTT. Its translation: CASIWERTDTQYF.

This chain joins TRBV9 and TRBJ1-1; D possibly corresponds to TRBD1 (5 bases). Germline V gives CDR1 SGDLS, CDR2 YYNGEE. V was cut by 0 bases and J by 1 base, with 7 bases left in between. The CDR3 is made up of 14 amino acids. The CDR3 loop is CASSVADRNTEAFF. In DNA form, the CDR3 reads TGTGCCAGCAGCGTAGCCGACAGGAACACTGAAGCTTTCTTT.

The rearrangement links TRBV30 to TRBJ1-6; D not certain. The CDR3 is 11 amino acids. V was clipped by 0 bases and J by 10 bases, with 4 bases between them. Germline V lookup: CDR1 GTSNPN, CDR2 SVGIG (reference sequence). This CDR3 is CAWSVGSPLHF. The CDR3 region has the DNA TGTGCCTGGAGTGTCGGGTCACCCCTCCACTTT.

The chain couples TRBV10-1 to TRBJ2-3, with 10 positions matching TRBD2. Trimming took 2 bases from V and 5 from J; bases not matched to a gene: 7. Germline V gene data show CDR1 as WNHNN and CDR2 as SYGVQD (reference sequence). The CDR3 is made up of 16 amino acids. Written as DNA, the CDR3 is TGCGCCAGCAGTGAGGCCTTAGCGGGAGGTGTAGATACGCAGTATTTT. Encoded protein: CASSEALAGGVDTQYF.

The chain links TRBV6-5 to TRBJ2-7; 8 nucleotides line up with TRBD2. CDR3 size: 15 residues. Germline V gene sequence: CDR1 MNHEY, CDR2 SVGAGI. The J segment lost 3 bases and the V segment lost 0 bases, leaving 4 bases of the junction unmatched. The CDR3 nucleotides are TGTGCCAGCAGTTACTCGGCTAGCGGGTACTACGAGCAGTACTTC. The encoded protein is CASSYSASGYYEQYF.

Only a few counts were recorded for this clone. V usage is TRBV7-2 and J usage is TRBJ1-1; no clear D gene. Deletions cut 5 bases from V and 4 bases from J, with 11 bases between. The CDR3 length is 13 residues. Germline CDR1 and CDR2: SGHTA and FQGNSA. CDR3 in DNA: TGTGCCAGCAGCCCCTACCGGGGCACTGAAGCTTTCTTT. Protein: CASSPYRGTEAFF.

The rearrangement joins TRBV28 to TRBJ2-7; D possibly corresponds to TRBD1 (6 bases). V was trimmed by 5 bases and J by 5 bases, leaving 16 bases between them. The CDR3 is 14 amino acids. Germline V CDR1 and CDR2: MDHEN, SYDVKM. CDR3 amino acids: CASSTQGYQDEQYF. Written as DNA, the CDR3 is TGTGCCAGCAGTACACAGGGCTATCAAGACGAGCAGTACTTC.

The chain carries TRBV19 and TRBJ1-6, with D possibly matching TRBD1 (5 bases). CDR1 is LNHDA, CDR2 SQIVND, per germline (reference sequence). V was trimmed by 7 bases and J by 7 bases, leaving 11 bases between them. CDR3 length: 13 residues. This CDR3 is CASKRGSNSPLHF. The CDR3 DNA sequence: TGTGCCAGTAAAAGGGGCTCCAATTCACCCCTCCACTTT.

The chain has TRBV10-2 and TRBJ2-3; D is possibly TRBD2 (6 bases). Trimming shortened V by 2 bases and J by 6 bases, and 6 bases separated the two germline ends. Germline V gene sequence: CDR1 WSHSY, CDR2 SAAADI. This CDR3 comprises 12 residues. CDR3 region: CASSEREDTQYF. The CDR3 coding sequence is TGCGCCAGCAGTGAGCGGGAGGATACGCAGTATTTT.

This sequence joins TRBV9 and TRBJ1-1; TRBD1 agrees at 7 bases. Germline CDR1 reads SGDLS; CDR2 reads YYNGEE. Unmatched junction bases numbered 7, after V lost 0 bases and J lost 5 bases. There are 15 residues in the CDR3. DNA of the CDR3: TGTGCCAGCAGCGTAGCAACAGGGGTAGGAACTGAAGCTTTCTTT. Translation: CASSVATGVGTEAFF.

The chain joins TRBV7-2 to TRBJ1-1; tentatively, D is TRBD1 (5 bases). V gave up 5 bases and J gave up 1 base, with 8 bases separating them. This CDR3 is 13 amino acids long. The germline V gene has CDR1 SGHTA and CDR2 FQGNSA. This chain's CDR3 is CASSAQGNTEAFF. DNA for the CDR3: TGTGCCAGCAGCGCCCAGGGGAACACTGAAGCTTTCTTT.

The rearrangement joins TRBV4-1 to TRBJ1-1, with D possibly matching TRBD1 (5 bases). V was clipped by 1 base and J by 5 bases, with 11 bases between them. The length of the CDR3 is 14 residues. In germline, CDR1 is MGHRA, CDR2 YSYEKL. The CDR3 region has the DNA TGCGCCAGCAGCCAAGCCACGGGGGGGACTGAAGCTTTCTTT. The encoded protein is CASSQATGGTEAFF.

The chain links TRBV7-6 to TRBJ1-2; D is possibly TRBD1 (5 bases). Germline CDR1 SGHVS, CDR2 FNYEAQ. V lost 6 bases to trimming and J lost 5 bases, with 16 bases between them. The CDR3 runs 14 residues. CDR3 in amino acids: CASSLEAQGYGYTF. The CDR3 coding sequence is TGTGCCAGCAGTCTAGAAGCGCAGGGATATGGCTACACCTTC.

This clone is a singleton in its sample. DNA of the CDR3: TGCGCCAGCAGTCCAGGGGGAGGATACGAGCAGTACTTC. This sequence encodes CASSPGGGYEQYF. The rearrangement joins TRBV4-1 to TRBJ2-7; TRBD1 is a possible D gene (7 bases). Germline V gene data show CDR1 as MGHRA and CDR2 as YSYEKL. Deletions cut 6 bases from V and 4 bases from J, with 13 bases between. CDR3 length: 13 residues.

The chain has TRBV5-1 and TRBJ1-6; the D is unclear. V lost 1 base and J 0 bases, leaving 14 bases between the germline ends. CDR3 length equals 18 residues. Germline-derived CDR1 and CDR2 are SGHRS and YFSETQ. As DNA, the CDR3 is TGCGCCAGCAGCTTGACTCCCCCGATGAGCTCCTATAATTCACCCCTCCACTTT. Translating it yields CASSLTPPMSSYNSPLHF.

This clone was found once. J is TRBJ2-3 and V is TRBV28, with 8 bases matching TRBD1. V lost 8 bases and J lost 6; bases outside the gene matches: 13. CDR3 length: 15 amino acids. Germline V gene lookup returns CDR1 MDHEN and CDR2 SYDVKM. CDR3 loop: CASHRGQGNADTQYF. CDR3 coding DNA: TGTGCCAGCCACCGAGGACAGGGAAATGCGGATACGCAGTATTTT.

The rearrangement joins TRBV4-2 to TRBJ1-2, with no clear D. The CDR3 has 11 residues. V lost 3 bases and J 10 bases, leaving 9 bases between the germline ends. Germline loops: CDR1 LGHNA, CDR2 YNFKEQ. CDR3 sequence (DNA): TGTGCCAGCAGCCACCTAGAGAACTACACCTTC. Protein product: CASSHLENYTF.

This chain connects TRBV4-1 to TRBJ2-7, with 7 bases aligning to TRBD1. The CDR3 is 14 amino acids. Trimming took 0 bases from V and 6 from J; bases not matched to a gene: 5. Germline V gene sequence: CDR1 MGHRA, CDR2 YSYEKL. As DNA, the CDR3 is TGCGCCAGCAGCCAAGATAACAGACAGGGCGAGCAGTACTTC. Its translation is CASSQDNRQGEQYF.

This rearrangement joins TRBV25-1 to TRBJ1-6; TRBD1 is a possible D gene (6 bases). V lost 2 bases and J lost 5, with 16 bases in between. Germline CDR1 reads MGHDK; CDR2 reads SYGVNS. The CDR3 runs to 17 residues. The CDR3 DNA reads TGTGCCAGCAGTGAAGACGTGGGACAACTCAATAATTCACCCCTCCACTTT. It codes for CASSEDVGQLNNSPLHF.

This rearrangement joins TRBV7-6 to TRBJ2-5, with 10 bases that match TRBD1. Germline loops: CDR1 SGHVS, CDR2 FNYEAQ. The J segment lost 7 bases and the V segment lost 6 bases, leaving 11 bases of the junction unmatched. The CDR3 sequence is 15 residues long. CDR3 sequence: CASSPTGQGGGTQYF. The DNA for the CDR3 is TGTGCCAGCAGTCCAACCGGACAGGGGGGCGGGACCCAGTACTTC.

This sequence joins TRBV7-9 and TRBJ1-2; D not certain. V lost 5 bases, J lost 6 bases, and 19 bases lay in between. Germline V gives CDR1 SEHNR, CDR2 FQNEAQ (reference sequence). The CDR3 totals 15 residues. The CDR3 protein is CASSTAGAWHDGYTF. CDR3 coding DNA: TGTGCCAGCAGCACCGCCGGAGCGTGGCACGATGGCTACACCTTC.

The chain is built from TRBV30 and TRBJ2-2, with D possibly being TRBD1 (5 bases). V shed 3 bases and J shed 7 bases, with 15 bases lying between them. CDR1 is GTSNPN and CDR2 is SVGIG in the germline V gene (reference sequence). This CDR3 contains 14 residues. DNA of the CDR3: TGTGCCTGGAGAGATAAGGGGAAGGGCGGGGAGCTGTTTTTT. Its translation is CAWRDKGKGGELFF.